The rows below give T cell receptor beta chains drawn from one sample of a study of yellow fever vaccine responses in identical twins. Using its own MiXCR run on the RT-PCR reads, TCRdb lists one record per CDR3 protein. The table records 3,600 or so distinct CDR3 sequences, approximately 87% of them present only once. The source material was T cells from blood (PBMCs), unsorted or a sorted subset (not recorded which), sampled before or after yellow fever vaccination (not recorded which). The origin of the receptors is a woman aged 18-35 years who received the yellow fever vaccine. Each CDR3 is given with its conserved first and last residue. A D gene is named only where the DNA matches it firmly. Size values are once, few and many counts, or a class for expanded clones, and some rows have none.

J | D | V | size | CDR3 | DNA
TRBJ2-7 | NA | TRBV3-1 | NA | CASSQEDVDEQYF | TGTGCCAGCAGCCAAGAGGATGTTGACGAGCAGTACTTC
TRBJ2-3 | TRBD2 | TRBV5-4 | NA | CASSTGTSGGGGTDTQYF | TGTGCCAGCAGCACCGGGACTAGCGGGGGAGGAGGCACAGATACGCAGTATTTT
TRBJ2-7 | NA | TRBV5-5 | NA | CASSLDSGNYEQYF | TGTGCCAGCAGCTTGGATTCCGGGAACTACGAGCAGTACTTC
TRBJ2-5 | NA | TRBV5-4 | NA | CASSLDSDPQYF | TGTGCCAGCAGCTTGGATAGTGACCCTCAGTACTTC
TRBJ2-7 | TRBD2 | TRBV12-3/TRBV12-4 | NA | CASTAGTSFLEQYF | TGTGCCAGCACCGCCGGGACTAGTTTCCTGGAGCAGTACTTC
TRBJ2-3 | NA | TRBV15 | NA | CATSRALQTDTQYF | TGTGCCACCAGCAGAGCCCTCCAGACAGATACGCAGTATTTT
TRBJ2-7 | NA | TRBV7-9 | NA | CASSPYRTDTYEQYF | TGTGCCAGCAGCCCCTACCGGACAGACACCTACGAGCAGTACTTC
TRBJ2-1 | NA | TRBV19 | NA | CASSIGRAAGRSYNEQFF | TGTGCCAGTAGTATAGGACGAGCGGCAGGGCGCTCCTACAATGAGCAGTTCTTC
TRBJ2-5 | NA | TRBV5-1 | NA | CASSLAGETQYF | TGCGCCAGCAGCTTGGCCGGGGAGACCCAGTACTTC
TRBJ2-7 | TRBD1 | TRBV20-1 | once | CSASQDRGIYEQYF | TGCAGTGCTAGTCAAGACAGGGGTATCTACGAGCAGTACTTC
TRBJ2-1 | TRBD1 | TRBV2 | NA | CASSGGLGQEYNEQFF | TGTGCCAGCAGTGGGGGATTGGGACAGGAGTACAATGAGCAGTTCTTC
TRBJ2-7 | NA | TRBV20-1 | NA | CSARDAGALTYEQYF | TGCAGTGCTAGAGATGCGGGGGCCCTTACCTACGAGCAGTACTTC
TRBJ2-1 | TRBD1 | TRBV2 | NA | CASSGQGYNEQFF | TGTGCCAGCAGTGGACAGGGTTACAATGAGCAGTTCTTC
TRBJ2-5 | TRBD2 | TRBV10-3 | NA | CAIRVSGLAETQYF | TGTGCCATCAGGGTCTCGGGACTAGCGGAGACCCAGTACTTC
TRBJ2-3 | TRBD1 | TRBV5-1 | NA | CASSLSQGVTSTDTQYF | TGCGCCAGCAGCTTGTCCCAGGGGGTCACCTCCACAGATACGCAGTATTTT
TRBJ2-7 | NA | TRBV11-3 | NA | CASSYGPTYEQYF | TGTGCCAGCAGCTACGGACCAACCTACGAGCAGTACTTC
TRBJ2-7 | TRBD2 | TRBV11-3 | NA | CASSLNTGGGSYEQYF | TGTGCCAGCAGCTTAAATACGGGCGGGGGCTCCTACGAGCAGTACTTC
TRBJ1-2 | TRBD1 | TRBV7-9 | NA | CASSLGQGGGYTF | TGTGCCAGCAGCCTCGGACAGGGCGGCGGCTACACCTTC
TRBJ2-3 | NA | TRBV4-3 | few | CASSQDPIPDTQYF | TGCGCCAGCAGCCAAGATCCGATCCCAGATACGCAGTATTTT
TRBJ2-1 | NA | TRBV2 | NA | CASSALQGLSSYNEQFF | TGTGCCAGCAGTGCCCTACAGGGCTTGAGCTCCTACAATGAGCAGTTCTTC
TRBJ1-1 | NA | TRBV11-3 | NA | CASSFGRINTEAFF | TGTGCCAGCAGCTTCGGCCGGATAAACACTGAAGCTTTCTTT